This T cell receptor beta chain was obtained from a study of T cell responses to AZD1222 COVID-19 vaccine. V lost 1 base to trimming and J lost 5 bases; unmatched junction nucleotides: 14. Germline lookup yields CDR1 LGHDT and CDR2 YNNKEL (reference sequence). This CDR3 contains 17 residues. This clone was recorded only once. The data were produced by immunoSEQ multiplex PCR, yet TCRdb's version contains in-frame clones alone and is incomplete. In the table there are 50,000 to 65,000 clones, 90% to 95% of which are singletons. The sample here was peripheral blood, taken 28 days after the second dose of the MenACWY control vaccine. The origin of this receptor is an adult who received the MenACWY meningococcal vaccine as a control. The chain joins TRBV3-1 (or the pseudogene TRBV3-2) to TRBJ2-7; TRBD2 matches at 7 bases. CDR3: CASSQGGGEYRRNEQYF. CDR3 nucleotides: TGTGCCAGCAGCCAAGGGGGAGGGGAGTACAGAAGAAACGAGCAGTACTTC.